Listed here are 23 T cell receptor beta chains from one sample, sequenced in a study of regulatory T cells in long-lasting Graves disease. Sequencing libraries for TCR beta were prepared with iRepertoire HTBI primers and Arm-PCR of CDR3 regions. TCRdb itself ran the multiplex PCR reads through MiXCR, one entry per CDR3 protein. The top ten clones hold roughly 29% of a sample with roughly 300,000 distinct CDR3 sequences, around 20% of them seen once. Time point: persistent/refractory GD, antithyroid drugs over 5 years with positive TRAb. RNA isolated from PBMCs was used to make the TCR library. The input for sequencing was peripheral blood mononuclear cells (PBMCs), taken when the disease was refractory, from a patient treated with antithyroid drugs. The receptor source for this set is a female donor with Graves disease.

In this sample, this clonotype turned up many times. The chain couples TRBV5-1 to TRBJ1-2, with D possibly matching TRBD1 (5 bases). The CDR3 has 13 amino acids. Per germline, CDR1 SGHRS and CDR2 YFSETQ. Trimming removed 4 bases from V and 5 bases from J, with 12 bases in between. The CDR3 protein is CASSDGEGYGYTF. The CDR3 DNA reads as TGCGCCAGCAGCGATGGGGAGGGGTATGGCTACACCTTC.

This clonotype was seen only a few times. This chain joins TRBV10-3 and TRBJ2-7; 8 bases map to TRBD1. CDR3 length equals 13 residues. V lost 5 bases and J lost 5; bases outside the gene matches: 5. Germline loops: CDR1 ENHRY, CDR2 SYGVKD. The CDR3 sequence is CAISSDRDNEQYF. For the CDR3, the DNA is TGTGCCATCAGTTCGGACAGGGACAACGAGCAGTACTTC.

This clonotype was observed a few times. The CDR3 sequence is CASSFGTSGRGGETQYF. DNA for the CDR3: TGTGCCAGCAGCTTCGGGACTAGTGGGAGAGGAGGAGAGACCCAGTACTTC. The J gene is TRBJ2-5, the V gene TRBV7-9, with 8 nucleotides matching TRBD2. The CDR3 is 17 amino acids. Germline trimming cut 3 bases from V and 4 bases from J; bases unmatched to any gene: 13. Per the germline V gene, CDR1 is SEHNR and CDR2 is FQNEAQ (reference sequence).

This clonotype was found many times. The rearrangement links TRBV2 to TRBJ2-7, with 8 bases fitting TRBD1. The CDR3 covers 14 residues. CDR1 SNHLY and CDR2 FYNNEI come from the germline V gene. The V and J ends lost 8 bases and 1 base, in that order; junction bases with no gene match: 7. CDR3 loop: CASAFQGASYEQYF. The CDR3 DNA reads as TGTGCCAGCGCGTTCCAGGGGGCATCCTACGAGCAGTACTTC.

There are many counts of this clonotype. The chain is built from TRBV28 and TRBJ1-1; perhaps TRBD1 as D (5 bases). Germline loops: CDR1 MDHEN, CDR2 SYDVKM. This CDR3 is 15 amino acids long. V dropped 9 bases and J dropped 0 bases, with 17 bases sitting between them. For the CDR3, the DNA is TGTGCCAGTGGGGGGGATGTCGCAATGAACACTGAAGCTTTCTTT. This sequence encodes CASGGDVAMNTEAFF.

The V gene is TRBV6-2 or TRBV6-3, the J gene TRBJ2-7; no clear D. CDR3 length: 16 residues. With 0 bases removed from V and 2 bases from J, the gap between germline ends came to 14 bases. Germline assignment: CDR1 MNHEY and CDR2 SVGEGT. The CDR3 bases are TGTGCCAGCAGTTACTCTGAGTCGAAGGCAACCTACGAGCAGTACTTC. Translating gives CASSYSESKATYEQYF.

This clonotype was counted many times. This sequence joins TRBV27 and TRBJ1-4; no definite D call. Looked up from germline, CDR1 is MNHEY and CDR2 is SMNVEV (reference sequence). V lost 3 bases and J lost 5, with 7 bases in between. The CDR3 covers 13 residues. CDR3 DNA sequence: TGTGCCAGCAGTTTTCTTGGGAATGAAAAACTGTTTTTT. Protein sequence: CASSFLGNEKLFF.

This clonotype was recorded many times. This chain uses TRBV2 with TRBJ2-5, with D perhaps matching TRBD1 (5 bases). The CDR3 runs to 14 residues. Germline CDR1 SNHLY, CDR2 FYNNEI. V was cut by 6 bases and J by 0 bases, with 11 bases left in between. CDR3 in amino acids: CASSATEYQETQYF. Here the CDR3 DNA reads TGTGCCAGCAGCGCGACAGAGTACCAAGAGACCCAGTACTTC.

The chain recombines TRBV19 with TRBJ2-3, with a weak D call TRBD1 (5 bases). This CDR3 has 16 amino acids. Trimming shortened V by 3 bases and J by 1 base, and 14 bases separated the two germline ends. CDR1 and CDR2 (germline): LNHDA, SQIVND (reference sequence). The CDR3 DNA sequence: TGTGCCAGTAGTATTGACAAGGGGATTGGCACAGATACGCAGTATTTT. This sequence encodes CASSIDKGIGTDTQYF.

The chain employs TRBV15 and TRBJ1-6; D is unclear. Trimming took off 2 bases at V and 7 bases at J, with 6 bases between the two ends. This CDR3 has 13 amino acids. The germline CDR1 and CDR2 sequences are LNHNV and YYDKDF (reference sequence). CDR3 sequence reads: CATSRSLNSPLHF. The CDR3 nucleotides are TGTGCCACCAGCAGATCGCTGAATTCACCCCTCCACTTT.

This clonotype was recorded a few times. CDR3 bases: TGTGCCAGCAGCCTCAATAGTGGTAGCTCCTACGAGCAGTACTTC. It codes for CASSLNSGSSYEQYF. The rearrangement joins TRBV3-1 to TRBJ2-7; D gene uncertain. The CDR3 contains 15 residues. V shed 4 bases and J shed 0 bases, with 13 bases lying between them. Germline V CDR1 and CDR2: LGHDT, YNNKEL (reference sequence).

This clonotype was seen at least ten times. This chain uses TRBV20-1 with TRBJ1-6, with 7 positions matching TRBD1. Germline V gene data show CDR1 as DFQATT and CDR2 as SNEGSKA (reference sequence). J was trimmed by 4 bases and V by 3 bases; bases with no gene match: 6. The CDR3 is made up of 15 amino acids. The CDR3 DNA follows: TGCAGTGCTAGCGCGGGACAGACTTATAATTCACCCCTCCACTTT. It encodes CSASAGQTYNSPLHF.

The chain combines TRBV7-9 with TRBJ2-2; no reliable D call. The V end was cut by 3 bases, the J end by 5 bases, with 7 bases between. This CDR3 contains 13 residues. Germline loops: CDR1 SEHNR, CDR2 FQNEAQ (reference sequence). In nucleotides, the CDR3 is TGTGCCAGCAGCTTCTCGAGGACCGGGGAGCTGTTTTTT. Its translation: CASSFSRTGELFF.

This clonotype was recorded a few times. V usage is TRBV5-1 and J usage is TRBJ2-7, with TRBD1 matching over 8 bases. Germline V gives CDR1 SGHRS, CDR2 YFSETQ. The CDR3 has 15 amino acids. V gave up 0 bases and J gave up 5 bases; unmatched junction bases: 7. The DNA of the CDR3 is TGCGCCAGCAGCTTGGAGGACAGGGTACACCACGAGCAGTACTTC. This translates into CASSLEDRVHHEQYF.

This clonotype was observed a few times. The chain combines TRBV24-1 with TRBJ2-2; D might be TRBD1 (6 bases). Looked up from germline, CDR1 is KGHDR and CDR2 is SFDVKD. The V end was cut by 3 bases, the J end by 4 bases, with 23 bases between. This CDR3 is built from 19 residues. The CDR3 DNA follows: TGTGCCACCAGTGATCTGGGAACAGGGATAAGACTTACCACCGGGGAGCTGTTTTTT. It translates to CATSDLGTGIRLTTGELFF.

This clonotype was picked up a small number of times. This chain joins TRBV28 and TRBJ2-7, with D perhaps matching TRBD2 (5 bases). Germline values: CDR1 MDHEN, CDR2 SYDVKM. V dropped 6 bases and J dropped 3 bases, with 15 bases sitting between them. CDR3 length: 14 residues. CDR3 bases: TGTGCCAGCAGGGACTTGCCGGGTGTCTACGAGCAGTACTTC. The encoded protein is CASRDLPGVYEQYF. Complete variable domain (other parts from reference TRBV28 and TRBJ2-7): DVKVTQSSRYLVKRTGEKVFLECVQDMDHENMFWYRQDPGLGLRLIYFSYDVKMKEKGDIPEGYSVSREKKERFSLILESASTNQTSMYLCASRDLPGVYEQYFGPGTRLTVT.

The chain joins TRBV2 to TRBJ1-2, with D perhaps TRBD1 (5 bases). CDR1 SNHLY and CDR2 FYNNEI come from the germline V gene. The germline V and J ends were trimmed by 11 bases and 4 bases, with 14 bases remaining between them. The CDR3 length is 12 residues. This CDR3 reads CARLRQRYGYTF. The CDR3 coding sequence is TGTGCCCGCCTGCGACAGCGCTATGGCTACACCTTC. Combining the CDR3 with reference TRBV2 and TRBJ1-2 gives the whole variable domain EPEVTQTPSHQVTQMGQEVILRCVPISNHLYFYWYRQILGQKVEFLVSFYNNEISEKSEIFDDQFSVERPDGSNFTLKIRSTKLEDSAMYFCARLRQRYGYTFGSGTRLTVV.

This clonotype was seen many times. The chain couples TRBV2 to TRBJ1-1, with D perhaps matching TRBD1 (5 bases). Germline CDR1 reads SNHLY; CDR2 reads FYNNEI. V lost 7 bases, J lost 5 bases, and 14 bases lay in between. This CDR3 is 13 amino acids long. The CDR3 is CASTGDGRTEAFF. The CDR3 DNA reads TGTGCCAGCACCGGGGACGGTCGGACTGAAGCTTTCTTT.

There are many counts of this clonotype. DNA of the CDR3: TGTGCCAGCAGATCCCCCCCGACAGCCCTTGAGGGGTCACCCCTCCACTTT. It encodes CASRSPPTALEGSPLHF. The rearrangement joins TRBV12-3 or TRBV12-4 to TRBJ1-6; D perhaps matches TRBD1 (5 bases). The CDR3 is 17 amino acids. V was cut by 6 bases and J by 10 bases, with 25 bases left in between.

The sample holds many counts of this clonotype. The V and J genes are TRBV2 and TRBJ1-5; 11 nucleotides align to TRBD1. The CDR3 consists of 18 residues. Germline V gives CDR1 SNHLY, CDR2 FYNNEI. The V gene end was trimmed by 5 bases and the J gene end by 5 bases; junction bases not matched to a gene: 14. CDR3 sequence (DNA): TGTGCCAGCAGTCATTGGGGGGACAGGGGGGCGCGGGATCAGCCCCAGCATTTT. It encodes CASSHWGDRGARDQPQHF.

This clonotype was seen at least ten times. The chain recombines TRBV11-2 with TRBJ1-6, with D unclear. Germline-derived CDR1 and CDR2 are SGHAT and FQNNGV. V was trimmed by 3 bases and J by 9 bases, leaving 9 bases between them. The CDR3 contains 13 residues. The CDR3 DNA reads TGTGCCAGCAGCTTTGGTCGAGGTTCACCCCTCCACTTT. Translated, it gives CASSFGRGSPLHF.

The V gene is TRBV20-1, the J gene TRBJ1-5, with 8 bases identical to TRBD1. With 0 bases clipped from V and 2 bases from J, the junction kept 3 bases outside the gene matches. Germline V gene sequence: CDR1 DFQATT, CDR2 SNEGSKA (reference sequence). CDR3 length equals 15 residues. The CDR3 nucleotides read TGCAGTGCTAGAGATGGACAGGGAGGCAATCAGCCCCAGCATTTT. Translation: CSARDGQGGNQPQHF.

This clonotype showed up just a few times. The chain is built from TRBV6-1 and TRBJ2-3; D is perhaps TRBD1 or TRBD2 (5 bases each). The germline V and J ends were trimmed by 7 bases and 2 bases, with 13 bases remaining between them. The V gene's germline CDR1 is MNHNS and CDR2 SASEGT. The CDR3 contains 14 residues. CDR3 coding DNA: TGTGCCAGCACTAGGGGACCATTCACAGATACGCAGTATTTT. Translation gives CASTRGPFTDTQYF.